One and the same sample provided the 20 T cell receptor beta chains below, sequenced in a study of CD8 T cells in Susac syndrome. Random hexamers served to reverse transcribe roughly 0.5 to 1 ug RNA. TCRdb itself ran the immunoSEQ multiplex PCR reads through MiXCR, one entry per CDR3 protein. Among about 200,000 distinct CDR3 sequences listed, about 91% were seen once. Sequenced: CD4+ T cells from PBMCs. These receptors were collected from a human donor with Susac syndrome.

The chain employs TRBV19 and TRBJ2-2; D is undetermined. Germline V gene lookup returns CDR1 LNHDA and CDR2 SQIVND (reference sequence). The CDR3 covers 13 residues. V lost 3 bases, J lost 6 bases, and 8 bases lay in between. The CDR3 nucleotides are TGTGCCAGTAGTATCTATACGGCCGGGGAGCTGTTTTTT. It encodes CASSIYTAGELFF.

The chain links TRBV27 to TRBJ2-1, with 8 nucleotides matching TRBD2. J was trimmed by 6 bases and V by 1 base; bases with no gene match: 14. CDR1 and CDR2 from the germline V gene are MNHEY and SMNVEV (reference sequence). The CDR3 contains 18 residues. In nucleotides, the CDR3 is TGTGCCAGCAGTTTATTAATCGCTAGCGGGCATTGGGCCAATGAGCAGTTCTTC. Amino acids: CASSLLIASGHWANEQFF.

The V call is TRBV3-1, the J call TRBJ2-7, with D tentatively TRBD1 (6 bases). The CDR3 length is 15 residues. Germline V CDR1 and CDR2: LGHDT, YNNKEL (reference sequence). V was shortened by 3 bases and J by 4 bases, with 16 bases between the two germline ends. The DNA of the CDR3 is TGTGCCAGCAGCCATAGCCTTGGGGGCGGATACGAGCAGTACTTC. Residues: CASSHSLGGGYEQYF.

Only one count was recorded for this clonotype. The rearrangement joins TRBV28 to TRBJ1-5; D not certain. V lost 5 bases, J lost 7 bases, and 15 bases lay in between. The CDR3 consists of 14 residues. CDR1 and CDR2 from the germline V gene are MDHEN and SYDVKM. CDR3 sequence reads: CASSPRHGTQPQHF. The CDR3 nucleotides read TGTGCCAGCAGTCCTAGACACGGCACACAGCCCCAGCATTTT.

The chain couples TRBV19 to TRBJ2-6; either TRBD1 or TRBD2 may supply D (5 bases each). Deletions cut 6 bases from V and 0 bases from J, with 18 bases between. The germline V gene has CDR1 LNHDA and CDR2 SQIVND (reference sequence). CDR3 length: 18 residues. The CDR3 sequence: CASRGPGFPYSGANVLTF. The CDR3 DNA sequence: TGTGCCAGTAGGGGACCAGGGTTCCCCTACTCTGGGGCCAACGTCCTGACTTTC.

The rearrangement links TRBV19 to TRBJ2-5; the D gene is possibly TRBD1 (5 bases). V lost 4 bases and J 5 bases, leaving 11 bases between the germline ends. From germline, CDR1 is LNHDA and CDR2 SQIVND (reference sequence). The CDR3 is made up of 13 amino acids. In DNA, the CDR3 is TGTGCCAGTAGTACAGGGTTGTGGGAGACCCAGTACTTC. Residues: CASSTGLWETQYF.

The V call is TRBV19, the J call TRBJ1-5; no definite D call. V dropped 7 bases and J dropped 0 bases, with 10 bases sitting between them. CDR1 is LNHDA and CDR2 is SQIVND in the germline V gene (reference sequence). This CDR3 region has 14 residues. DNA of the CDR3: TGTGCCAGTATCGGCGCGAATAGCAATCAGCCCCAGCATTTT. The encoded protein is CASIGANSNQPQHF.

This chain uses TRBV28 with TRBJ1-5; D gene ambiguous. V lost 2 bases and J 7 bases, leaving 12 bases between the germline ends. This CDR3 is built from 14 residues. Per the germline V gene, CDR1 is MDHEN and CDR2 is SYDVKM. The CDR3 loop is CASSLPGGFQPQHF. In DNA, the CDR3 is TGTGCCAGCAGTTTACCCGGAGGGTTCCAGCCCCAGCATTTT.

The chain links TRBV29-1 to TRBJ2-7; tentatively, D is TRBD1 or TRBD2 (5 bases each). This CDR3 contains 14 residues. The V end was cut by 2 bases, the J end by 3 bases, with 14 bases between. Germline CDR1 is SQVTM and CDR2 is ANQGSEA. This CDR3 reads CSVETGRDLYEQYF. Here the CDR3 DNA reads TGCAGCGTTGAAACGGGCAGGGACCTCTACGAGCAGTACTTC.

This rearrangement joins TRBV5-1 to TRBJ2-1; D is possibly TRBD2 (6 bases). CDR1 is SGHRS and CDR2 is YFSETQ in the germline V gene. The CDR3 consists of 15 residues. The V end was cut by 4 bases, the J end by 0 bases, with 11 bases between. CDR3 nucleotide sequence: TGCGCCAGCAGCCCGGAGGGCCCCTCCTACAATGAGCAGTTCTTC. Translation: CASSPEGPSYNEQFF.

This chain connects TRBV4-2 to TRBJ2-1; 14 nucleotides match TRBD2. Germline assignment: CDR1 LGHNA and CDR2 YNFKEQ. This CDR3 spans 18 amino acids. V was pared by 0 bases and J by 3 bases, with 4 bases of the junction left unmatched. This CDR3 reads CASSQESGLAGVYNEQFF. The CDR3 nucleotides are TGTGCCAGCAGCCAAGAGTCGGGACTAGCGGGAGTCTACAATGAGCAGTTCTTC.

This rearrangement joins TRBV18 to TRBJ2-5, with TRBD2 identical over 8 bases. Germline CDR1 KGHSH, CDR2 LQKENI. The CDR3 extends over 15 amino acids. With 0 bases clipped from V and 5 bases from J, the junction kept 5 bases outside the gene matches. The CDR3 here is CASSPPGLGDETQYF. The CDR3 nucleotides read TGTGCCAGCTCACCACCGGGACTAGGGGACGAGACCCAGTACTTC.

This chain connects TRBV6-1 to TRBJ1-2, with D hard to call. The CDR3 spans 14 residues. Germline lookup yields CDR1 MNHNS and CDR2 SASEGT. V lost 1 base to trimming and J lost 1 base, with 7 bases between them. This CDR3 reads CASSEVQFNYGYTF. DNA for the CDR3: TGTGCCAGCAGTGAAGTTCAGTTTAACTATGGCTACACCTTC.

CDR3 nucleotides: TGTGCCAGCAGACGTAGACTAGCGGGGGGGCCGGGGGAGCAGTACTTC. Its translation: CASRRRLAGGPGEQYF. V is TRBV6-1 and J is TRBJ2-7, with TRBD2 matching over 14 bases. The V segment lost 6 bases and the J segment 7 bases; nucleotides outside the gene matches: 11. This CDR3 spans 16 amino acids. Germline V gene data show CDR1 as MNHNS and CDR2 as SASEGT.

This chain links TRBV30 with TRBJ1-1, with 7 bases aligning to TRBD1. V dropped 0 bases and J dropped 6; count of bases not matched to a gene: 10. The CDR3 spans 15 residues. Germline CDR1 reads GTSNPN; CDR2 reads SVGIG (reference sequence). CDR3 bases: TGTGCCTGGAGTGTTGGCTTCTCCCAGGGGGCTGAAGCTTTCTTT. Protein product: CAWSVGFSQGAEAFF.

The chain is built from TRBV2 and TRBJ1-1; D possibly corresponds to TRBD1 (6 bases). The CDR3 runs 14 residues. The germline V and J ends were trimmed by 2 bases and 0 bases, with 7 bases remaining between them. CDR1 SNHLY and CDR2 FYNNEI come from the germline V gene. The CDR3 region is CASSERGVNTEAFF. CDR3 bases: TGTGCCAGCAGTGAAAGGGGGGTGAACACTGAAGCTTTCTTT.

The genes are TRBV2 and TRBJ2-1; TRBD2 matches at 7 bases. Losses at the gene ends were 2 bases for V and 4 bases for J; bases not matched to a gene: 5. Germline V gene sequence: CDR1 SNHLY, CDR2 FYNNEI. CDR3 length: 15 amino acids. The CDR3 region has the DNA TGTGCCAGCAGTGAACTGTGGGGGGGTTACAATGAGCAGTTCTTC. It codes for CASSELWGGYNEQFF.

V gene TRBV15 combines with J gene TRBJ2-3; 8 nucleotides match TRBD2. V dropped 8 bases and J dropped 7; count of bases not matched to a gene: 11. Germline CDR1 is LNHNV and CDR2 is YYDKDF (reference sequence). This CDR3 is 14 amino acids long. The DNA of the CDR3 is TGTGCCACCGAATCAGGAAGCGGGAGTAATACGCAGTATTTT. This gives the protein CATESGSGSNTQYF. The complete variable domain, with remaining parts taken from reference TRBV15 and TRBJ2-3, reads DAMVIQNPRYQVTQFGKPVTLSCSQTLNHNVMYWYQQKSSQAPKLLFHYYDKDFNNEADTPDNFQSRRPNTSFCFLDIRSPGLGDTAMYLCATESGSGSNTQYFGPGTRLTVL.

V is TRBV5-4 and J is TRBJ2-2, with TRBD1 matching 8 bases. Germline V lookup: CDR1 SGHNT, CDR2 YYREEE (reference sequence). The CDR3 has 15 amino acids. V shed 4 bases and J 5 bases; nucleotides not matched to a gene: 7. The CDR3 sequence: CASSGQGAWTGELFF. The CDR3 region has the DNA TGTGCCAGCAGCGGGCAGGGGGCTTGGACCGGGGAGCTGTTTTTT.

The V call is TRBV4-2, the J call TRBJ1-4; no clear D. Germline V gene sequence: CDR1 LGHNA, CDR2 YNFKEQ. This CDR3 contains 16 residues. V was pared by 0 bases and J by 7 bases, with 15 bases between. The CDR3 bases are TGTGCCAGCAGCCAAGAGCCTATGGCAGTGGGTGAAAAACTGTTTTTT. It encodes CASSQEPMAVGEKLFF.